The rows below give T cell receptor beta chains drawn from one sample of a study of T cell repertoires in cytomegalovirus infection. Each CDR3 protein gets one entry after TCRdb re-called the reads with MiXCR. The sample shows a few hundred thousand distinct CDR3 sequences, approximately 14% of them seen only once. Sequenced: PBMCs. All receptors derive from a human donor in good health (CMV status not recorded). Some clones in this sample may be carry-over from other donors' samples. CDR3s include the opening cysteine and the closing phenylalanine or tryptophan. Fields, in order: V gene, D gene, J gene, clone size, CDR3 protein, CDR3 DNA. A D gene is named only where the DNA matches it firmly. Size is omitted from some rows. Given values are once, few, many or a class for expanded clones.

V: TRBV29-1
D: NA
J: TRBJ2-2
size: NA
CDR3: CSVVRGSETGELFF
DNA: TGCAGCGTCGTCAGGGGAAGCGAGACCGGGGAGCTGTTTTTT

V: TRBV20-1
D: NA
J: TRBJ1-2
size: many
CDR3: CSARPNNYGYTF
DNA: TGCAGTGCTCGCCCCAACAACTATGGCTACACCTTC

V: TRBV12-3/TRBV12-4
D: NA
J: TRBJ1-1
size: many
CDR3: CASSLPPGTEAFF
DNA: TGTGCCAGCAGCCTCCCCCCAGGCACTGAAGCTTTCTTT

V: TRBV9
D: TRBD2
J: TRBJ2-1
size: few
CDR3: CASTKGGLAYNEQFF
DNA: TGTGCCAGCACCAAAGGGGGACTAGCCTACAATGAGCAGTTCTTC

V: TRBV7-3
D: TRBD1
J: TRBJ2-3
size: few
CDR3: CASSSGQGSSTDTQYF
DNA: TGTGCCAGCAGCTCGGGACAGGGGAGCTCCACAGATACGCAGTATTTT

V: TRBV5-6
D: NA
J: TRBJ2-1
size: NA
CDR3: CASNGGPTVNYNEQFF
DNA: TGTGCCAGCAACGGCGGCCCCACCGTTAATTACAATGAGCAGTTCTTC

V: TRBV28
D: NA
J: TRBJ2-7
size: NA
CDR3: CASSDRAIEQYF
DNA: TGTGCCAGCAGTGATCGTGCGATCGAGCAGTACTTC

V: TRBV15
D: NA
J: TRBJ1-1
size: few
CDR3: CATSRDRNTEAFF
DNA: TGTGCCACCAGCAGAGACAGGAACACTGAAGCTTTCTTT

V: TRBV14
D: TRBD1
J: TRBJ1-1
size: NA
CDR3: CASSRNRGQATEAFF
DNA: TGTGCCAGCAGCCGAAACAGGGGGCAGGCCACTGAAGCTTTCTTT

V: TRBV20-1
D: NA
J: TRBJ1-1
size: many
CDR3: CSARQVTEAFF
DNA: TGCAGTGCTAGACAGGTCACTGAAGCTTTCTTT

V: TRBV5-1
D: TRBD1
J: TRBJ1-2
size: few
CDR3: CASSPTGENYGYTF
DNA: TGCGCCAGCAGCCCTACAGGGGAGAACTATGGCTACACCTTC

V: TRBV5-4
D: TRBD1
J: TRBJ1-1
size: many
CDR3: CASKSTGKAEAFF
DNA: TGTGCCAGCAAGTCGACAGGGAAGGCTGAAGCTTTCTTT

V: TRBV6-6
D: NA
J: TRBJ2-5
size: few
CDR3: CASSYSRERPETQYF
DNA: TGTGCCAGCAGTTACTCCAGGGAAAGACCGGAGACCCAGTACTTC